What follows are 32 T cell receptor beta chains derived from one specimen sequenced in a study of shared clonotypes between healthy human individuals. The data were produced by immunoSEQ multiplex PCR, yet TCRdb's version contains in-frame clones alone and is incomplete. The repertoire holds around 980,000 clones, approximately 80% seen once, with roughly 0.65% in the top ten. The sequenced sample consisted of memory CD4+ T cells from PBMCs. Documented subset: CD45RA-negative fraction. The receptors come from a man aged 18-30 years in good health. Some clones in this sample may be carry-over from other donors' samples.

The rearrangement links TRBV28 to TRBJ1-1; no reliable D call. CDR1 and CDR2 (germline): MDHEN, SYDVKM. This CDR3 has 14 residues. Trimming took 3 bases from V and 4 from J, leaving 12 bases between them. CDR3 residues: CASSFPVRGTEAFF. In DNA, the CDR3 is TGTGCCAGCAGTTTCCCCGTTCGGGGCACTGAAGCTTTCTTT.

V is TRBV2 and J is TRBJ2-3; D gene ambiguous. The V end lost 4 bases, the J end lost 4 bases, and 15 bases lay between the germline ends. The CDR3 has 15 residues. CDR1 is SNHLY, CDR2 FYNNEI, per germline. CDR3 in DNA: TGTGCCAGCAGTGGACGGTTTTCAGTCTCAGATACGCAGTATTTT. It is translated as CASSGRFSVSDTQYF.

This clone was observed at least ten times. The rearrangement uses TRBV5-8 and TRBJ2-1; no clear D. The CDR3 runs 16 residues. V was trimmed by 3 bases and J by 4 bases, leaving 17 bases between them. Germline values: CDR1 SGHTS, CDR2 YDEGEE. The DNA of the CDR3 is TGTGCCAGCAGCTGGTTCCTAGGAGAAGGGTACAATGAGCAGTTCTTC. The encoded protein is CASSWFLGEGYNEQFF.

Remarks on this clone: Other DNA sequences of this sample code for an identical CDR3. The V and J genes are TRBV5-1 and TRBJ1-3; 8 bases agree with TRBD1. The CDR3 has 16 amino acids. The J segment lost 1 base and the V segment lost 0 bases, leaving 3 bases of the junction unmatched. Germline CDR1 reads SGHRS; CDR2 reads YFSETQ. CDR3 sequence (DNA): TGCGCCAGCAGCTTGGCCGGGACAGGATCTGGAAACACCATATATTTT. Its translation: CASSLAGTGSGNTIYF.

The V call is TRBV29-1, the J call TRBJ1-4; the match to TRBD1 covers 7 bases. The CDR3 loop spans 17 amino acids. V was clipped by 8 bases and J by 8 bases; unmatched bases: 23. CDR1 SQVTM and CDR2 ANQGSEA come from the germline V gene. The CDR3 bases are TGCAGCCCCGACGACAGGGAAGCTGGAGAAACCAAGGAAAAACTGTTTTTT. Its translation is CSPDDREAGETKEKLFF. Complete variable domain (other parts from reference TRBV29-1 and TRBJ1-4): SAVISQKPSRDICQRGTSLTIQCQVDSQVTMMFWYRQQPGQSLTLIATANQGSEATYESGFVIDKFPISRPNLTFSTLTVSNMSPEDSSIYLCSPDDREAGETKEKLFFGSGTQLSVL.

V is TRBV14 and J is TRBJ2-1; weak D call: TRBD2 (6 bases). V shed 1 base and J shed 6 bases, with 10 bases lying between them. The germline V gene encodes CDR1 SGHDN and CDR2 FVKESK. The CDR3 is 14 residues long. As DNA, the CDR3 is TGTGCCAGCAGCCAAGCGCCACTAGCCAATGAGCAGTTCTTC. Residues: CASSQAPLANEQFF.

On this clone: This likely traces to a read error, being one base from a far larger clone. This chain joins TRBV11-2 and TRBJ2-3, with D unclear. This CDR3 region has 14 residues. Trimming pared 0 bases from V and 0 bases from J, leaving 4 bases between. Germline V gene sequence: CDR1 SGHAT, CDR2 FQNNGV. For the CDR3, the DNA is TGTGCCAGCAGCTTAGATGGGAGCACAGATACGCAGTATTTT. This gives the protein CASSLDGSTDTQYF.

As regards this clone: Other DNA sequences in this sample translate to the same CDR3. V is TRBV10-3 and J is TRBJ2-7, with 9 bases lining up with TRBD1. Germline lookup yields CDR1 ENHRY and CDR2 SYGVKD. The junction had 1 base not matched to a gene; V was cut back by 4 bases and J by 3 bases. This CDR3 has 13 residues. The CDR3, as DNA: TGTGCCATCAGTGGGACAGGGGACTACGAGCAGTACTTC. Protein: CAISGTGDYEQYF.

The CDR3 loop is CSAWAGQGAVGANVLTF. CDR3 DNA sequence: TGCAGCGCGTGGGCTGGACAGGGGGCCGTCGGGGCCAACGTCCTGACTTTC. The chain couples TRBV29-1 to TRBJ2-6, with 11 bases that match TRBD1. The V and J ends lost 7 bases and 4 bases, in that order; junction bases with no gene match: 12. The germline V gene encodes CDR1 SQVTM and CDR2 ANQGSEA. The CDR3 consists of 17 residues.

J is TRBJ1-1 and V is TRBV27; D may be TRBD1 (5 bases). Germline V gives CDR1 MNHEY, CDR2 SMNVEV (reference sequence). The V end lost 5 bases, the J end lost 1 base, and 14 bases lay between the germline ends. The CDR3 runs 15 residues. The CDR3, as DNA: TGTGCCAGCAGTGCCCATGGGGGTTGGAACACTGAAGCTTTCTTT. As protein: CASSAHGGWNTEAFF.

This chain joins TRBV7-2 and TRBJ2-7, with TRBD2 matching over 8 bases. CDR3 length: 14 amino acids. The junction had 4 bases not matched to a gene; V was cut back by 3 bases and J by 3 bases. Germline loops: CDR1 SGHTA, CDR2 FQGNSA. CDR3 in amino acids: CASSFGLANYEQYF. For the CDR3, the DNA is TGTGCCAGCAGCTTCGGACTAGCAAACTACGAGCAGTACTTC.

This clone showed up just once. The V gene is TRBV14, the J gene TRBJ1-1, with no clear D. The CDR3 length is 17 residues. From germline, CDR1 is SGHDN and CDR2 FVKESK. Trimming pared 4 bases from V and 4 bases from J, leaving 22 bases between. The CDR3 region has the DNA TGTGCCAGCAGCCCCTCCTGGGCCGAATCATGGCGCACTGAAGCTTTCTTT. It specifies CASSPSWAESWRTEAFF.

The count of this clone is one. The chain couples TRBV7-2 to TRBJ1-1; 10 positions agree with TRBD1. V lost 5 bases and J lost 0; bases outside the gene matches: 6. The CDR3 length is 16 residues. Germline V gene data show CDR1 as SGHTA and CDR2 as FQGNSA. CDR3 in amino acids: CASSTGTGELNTEAFF. The CDR3 nucleotides read TGTGCCAGCAGCACCGGGACAGGGGAGTTGAACACTGAAGCTTTCTTT.

The genes are TRBV9 and TRBJ1-1; 8 bases are a match to TRBD1. From germline, CDR1 is SGDLS and CDR2 YYNGEE. The V gene end was trimmed by 3 bases and the J gene end by 3 bases; junction bases not matched to a gene: 7. The CDR3 is 15 residues long. CDR3 bases: TGTGCCAGCAGCGGCCCCCAGGGGGCCTACACTGAAGCTTTCTTT. Residues: CASSGPQGAYTEAFF.

V gene TRBV27 combines with J gene TRBJ2-2, with D uncertain. This CDR3 is built from 16 residues. The germline V and J ends were trimmed by 3 bases and 5 bases, with 16 bases remaining between them. CDR1 is MNHEY and CDR2 is SMNVEV in the germline V gene (reference sequence). The CDR3 bases are TGTGCCAGCAGTTTTGGTTCGGCAATCGGAACCGGGGAGCTGTTTTTT. Its translation: CASSFGSAIGTGELFF.

Ten or more counts support this clone. This chain connects TRBV5-1 to TRBJ2-6; D not resolved. The CDR3 consists of 16 residues. The germline CDR1 and CDR2 sequences are SGHRS and YFSETQ. With 1 base removed from V and 4 bases from J, the gap between germline ends came to 12 bases. The CDR3 loop reads CASSLRPLDGANVLTF. The CDR3 coding sequence is TGCGCCAGCAGCTTGCGGCCCCTGGACGGGGCCAACGTCCTGACTTTC.

A single count supports this clone. The rearrangement joins TRBV9 to TRBJ2-7; TRBD1 matches at 8 bases. Germline V gene lookup returns CDR1 SGDLS and CDR2 YYNGEE. This CDR3 is built from 15 residues. Unmatched junction bases numbered 7, after V lost 4 bases and J lost 1 base. CDR3 residues: CASSYRTGPSYEQYF. CDR3 coding DNA: TGTGCCAGCAGCTACCGGACAGGGCCTTCCTACGAGCAGTACTTC. The full variable domain, with the rest looked up from reference TRBV9 and TRBJ2-7, is DSGVTQTPKHLITATGQRVTLRCSPRSGDLSVYWYQQSLDQGLQFLIQYYNGEERAKGNILERFSAQQFPDLHSELNLSSLELGDSALYFCASSYRTGPSYEQYFGPGTRLTVT.

The chain combines TRBV5-1 with TRBJ2-7; 10 bases are shared with TRBD2. V lost 4 bases and J lost 4; bases outside the gene matches: 8. In germline, CDR1 is SGHRS, CDR2 YFSETQ. The CDR3 covers 15 residues. The CDR3 spells CASSQTLAGPYEQYF. The CDR3 coding sequence is TGCGCCAGCAGCCAAACACTAGCGGGACCTTACGAGCAGTACTTC.

The chain links TRBV25-1 to TRBJ2-7, with 8 bases lining up with TRBD1. V lost 3 bases to trimming and J lost 3 bases; unmatched junction nucleotides: 4. Germline-derived CDR1 and CDR2 are MGHDK and SYGVNS. This CDR3 contains 14 residues. The CDR3 DNA reads TGTGCCAGCAGTGATGGACAGGGACTCTACGAGCAGTACTTC. Its protein product is CASSDGQGLYEQYF.

The chain combines TRBV7-8 with TRBJ2-7, with 13 bases that match TRBD2. The J segment lost 4 bases and the V segment lost 5 bases, leaving 5 bases of the junction unmatched. Germline-derived CDR1 and CDR2 are SGHVS and FQNEAQ. The CDR3 runs to 15 residues. The DNA of the CDR3 is TGTGCCAGCAGCCCGCGGACTAGCGGGGGATACGAGCAGTACTTC. Translated, it gives CASSPRTSGGYEQYF.

This chain joins TRBV7-9 and TRBJ1-2, with a tentative D call TRBD1 (6 bases). This CDR3 has 12 amino acids. V dropped 5 bases and J dropped 8 bases, with 12 bases sitting between them. Germline loops: CDR1 SEHNR, CDR2 FQNEAQ (reference sequence). CDR3 sequence reads: CASSPQGWGYTF. The CDR3 DNA reads TGTGCCAGCAGCCCACAGGGCTGGGGCTACACCTTC.

The gene calls are TRBV5-4 and TRBJ2-1; no definite D call. V was pared by 0 bases and J by 6 bases, with 4 bases between. In germline, CDR1 is SGHNT, CDR2 YYREEE (reference sequence). CDR3 length: 12 amino acids. This chain's CDR3 is CASSLDRNEQFF. The CDR3 nucleotides read TGTGCCAGCAGCTTGGATCGCAATGAGCAGTTCTTC.

The chain has TRBV30 and TRBJ1-3; no clear D gene. CDR3 length equals 17 residues. Germline CDR1 reads GTSNPN; CDR2 reads SVGIG (reference sequence). The V end lost 0 bases, the J end lost 0 bases, and 15 bases lay between the germline ends. For the CDR3, the DNA is TGTGCCTGGAGTGTTTGGGCAGATTTTAGCTCTGGAAACACCATATATTTT. It specifies CAWSVWADFSSGNTIYF.

V is TRBV28 and J is TRBJ2-4; D gene ambiguous. The ends were cut back, 6 bases at V and 5 bases at J, with 14 bases in the middle. CDR3 length equals 14 residues. The germline V gene encodes CDR1 MDHEN and CDR2 SYDVKM. The CDR3 is CASRLEGGQNIQYF. The CDR3, as DNA: TGTGCCAGCAGACTCGAAGGCGGTCAAAACATTCAGTACTTC.

The gene calls are TRBV6-5 and TRBJ2-1; 10 bases are a match to TRBD2. Germline V gene data show CDR1 as MNHEY and CDR2 as SVGAGI. The CDR3 is 11 residues long. V dropped 10 bases and J dropped 9; count of bases not matched to a gene: 3. DNA for the CDR3: TGTGCCACTAAGCGGGAGGGTGAGCAGTTCTTC. As protein: CATKREGEQFF.

This clone showed up just once. The chain joins TRBV10-3 to TRBJ2-7, with D tentatively TRBD1 or TRBD2 (5 bases each). This CDR3 is 14 amino acids long. V lost 10 bases and J 4 bases, leaving 20 bases between the germline ends. Germline V gene sequence: CDR1 ENHRY, CDR2 SYGVKD. The CDR3 coding sequence is TGTGCCACCACCCCACGGGGCTACGAATACGAGCAGTACTTC. Its protein is CATTPRGYEYEQYF.

V is TRBV7-9 and J is TRBJ1-1; 9 nucleotides agree with TRBD1. Germline V CDR1 and CDR2: SEHNR, FQNEAQ (reference sequence). This CDR3 is 16 amino acids long. After removal of 5 bases from V and 4 bases from J, the junction contained 11 bases not matched to a gene. The chain's CDR3 is CASSKGDRGVGTEAFF. DNA for the CDR3: TGTGCCAGCAGCAAGGGAGACAGGGGGGTCGGCACTGAAGCTTTCTTT.

J is TRBJ1-3 and V is TRBV2; 7 nucleotides match TRBD1. V lost 10 bases to trimming and J lost 0 bases; unmatched junction nucleotides: 6. Per the germline V gene, CDR1 is SNHLY and CDR2 is FYNNEI. The CDR3 contains 14 residues. The chain's CDR3 is CAITTGSSGNTIYF. CDR3 sequence (DNA): TGTGCCATCACGACAGGGAGCTCTGGAAACACCATATATTTT.

This rearrangement joins TRBV5-4 to TRBJ2-2, with TRBD2 matching 8 bases. This CDR3 spans 17 amino acids. Germline trimming cut 2 bases from V and 6 bases from J; bases unmatched to any gene: 12. Looked up from germline, CDR1 is SGHNT and CDR2 is YYREEE (reference sequence). CDR3 sequence (DNA): TGTGCCAGCAGCTTTGGATCAGCGGGAGCAGTGGCCGGGGAGCTGTTTTTT. Protein product: CASSFGSAGAVAGELFF.

This clone has a count of ten or more. The chain uses TRBV2 and TRBJ2-1; TRBD2 matches 11 bases. CDR3 size: 16 residues. The V segment lost 3 bases and the J segment 7 bases; nucleotides outside the gene matches: 8. Germline V gene sequence: CDR1 SNHLY, CDR2 FYNNEI. The CDR3 here is CASSDQGLAGGNEQFF. The CDR3 DNA follows: TGTGCCAGCAGTGATCAGGGGCTAGCGGGAGGTAATGAGCAGTTCTTC. The variable domain in full, completed from reference TRBV2 and TRBJ2-1, reads EPEVTQTPSHQVTQMGQEVILRCVPISNHLYFYWYRQILGQKVEFLVSFYNNEISEKSEIFDDQFSVERPDGSNFTLKIRSTKLEDSAMYFCASSDQGLAGGNEQFFGPGTRLTVL.

The rearrangement links TRBV19 to TRBJ2-4; 10 bases are shared with TRBD2. Germline V gene sequence: CDR1 LNHDA, CDR2 SQIVND (reference sequence). The CDR3 loop spans 16 amino acids. V lost 6 bases, J lost 0 bases, and 5 bases stayed unmatched. The CDR3 loop is CASRRTSGIAKNIQYF. The CDR3 coding sequence is TGTGCCAGTAGGAGGACTAGCGGTATAGCCAAAAACATTCAGTACTTC.

The V and J genes are TRBV4-1 and TRBJ2-1, with D perhaps being TRBD1 or TRBD2 (5 bases each). V lost 4 bases and J 2 bases, leaving 15 bases between the germline ends. Germline CDR1 reads MGHRA; CDR2 reads YSYEKL. The CDR3 runs 16 residues. CDR3: CASSPGQGPTYNEQFF. The CDR3 region has the DNA TGCGCCAGCAGCCCAGGGCAGGGACCTACCTACAATGAGCAGTTCTTC.